These 26 T cell receptor beta chains were all obtained from the same sample, sequenced in a study of blood T cell repertoires in COVID-19 (dated by TCRdb to the early 2020s). Receptor amplification or capture employed the immunoSEQ multiplex PCR assay. Entries here come from immuneACCESS through TCRdb and include only in-frame sequences with V and J called. Some clones fail to appear in such tables; in the studies checked, an unresolved V gene covers under half of the shortfall, and the cause of the remainder is unknown. The sample data list 100,000 to 120,000 clones, and approximately 90% of these were observed just once. 8% to 8.5% of the sample is held by the ten biggest clonotypes. Sequenced: peripheral blood. Receptor source: a woman in her sixties or seventies who had recovered from COVID-19.

CDR3 in DNA: TGTGCCAGTAGTATGAGCGCGGGGGGACTCCCCGGGGACGAGCAGTACTTC. It specifies CASSMSAGGLPGDEQYF. V and J are TRBV19 and TRBJ2-7; 8 nucleotides line up with TRBD2. This CDR3 region has 17 residues. Germline V CDR1 and CDR2: LNHDA, SQIVND (reference sequence). The junction had 15 bases not matched to a gene; V was cut back by 3 bases and J by 5 bases.

In this sample, this clone turned up once. The chain employs TRBV3-1 (or the pseudogene TRBV3-2) and TRBJ1-3; 9 positions agree with TRBD1. Losses at the gene ends were 7 bases for V and 1 base for J; bases not matched to a gene: 8. CDR1 LGHDT and CDR2 YNNKEL come from the germline V gene (reference sequence). The CDR3 sequence is 16 residues long. CDR3 amino acids: CASISTGTGSGNTIYF. CDR3 DNA: TGTGCCAGCATTTCCACCGGGACAGGGTCTGGAAACACCATATATTTT.

This clone has only one observation. The V gene is TRBV2, the J gene TRBJ2-7; TRBD1 might be the D (6 bases). The CDR3 covers 12 residues. The germline V gene encodes CDR1 SNHLY and CDR2 FYNNEI. The ends were cut back, 7 bases at V and 6 bases at J, with 13 bases in the middle. The CDR3 region has the DNA TGTGCCAGCAACCCGGACAGCGGCGAGCAGTACTTC. Protein product: CASNPDSGEQYF.

The chain combines TRBV6-5 with TRBJ2-1; D might be TRBD2 (5 bases). Per germline, CDR1 MNHEY and CDR2 SVGAGI. The CDR3 consists of 13 residues. V dropped 6 bases and J dropped 7 bases, with 13 bases sitting between them. CDR3 amino acids: CASRPTGGNEQFF. The CDR3 DNA is TGTGCCAGCAGACCAACCGGAGGTAATGAGCAGTTCTTC.

The chain couples TRBV7-2 to TRBJ2-2; 11 bases align to TRBD2. This CDR3 region has 17 residues. The J segment lost 4 bases and the V segment lost 7 bases, leaving 11 bases of the junction unmatched. Looked up from germline, CDR1 is SGHTA and CDR2 is FQGNSA. The CDR3 coding sequence is TGTGCCAGCATACCTCCGGGACTAGCGGACCTCACCGGGGAGCTGTTTTTT. It translates to CASIPPGLADLTGELFF.

This clone appeared a few times. The chain is built from TRBV6-6 and TRBJ1-2; D possibly corresponds to TRBD1 (6 bases). The ends were cut back, 5 bases at V and 7 bases at J, with 14 bases in the middle. The germline V gene encodes CDR1 MNHNY and CDR2 SVGAGI (reference sequence). The CDR3 extends over 13 amino acids. Here the CDR3 reads CASSSTGIGGYTF. CDR3 bases: TGTGCCAGCAGTAGTACAGGGATCGGTGGCTACACCTTC.

The chain uses TRBV30 and TRBJ1-2, with unresolved D. Trimming pared 5 bases from V and 0 bases from J, leaving 10 bases between. This CDR3 has 13 amino acids. Germline V lookup: CDR1 GTSNPN, CDR2 SVGIG (reference sequence). CDR3 protein: CAWARHSNYGYTF. CDR3 DNA sequence: TGTGCCTGGGCGAGACACTCTAACTATGGCTACACCTTC.

The chain carries TRBV5-5 and TRBJ2-7, with TRBD2 matching 10 bases. With V trimmed by 2 bases and J by 3 bases, 5 bases remained unmatched. This CDR3 contains 15 residues. Looked up from germline, CDR1 is SGHKS and CDR2 is YYEKEE (reference sequence). The CDR3 here is CASSLGLAGDYEQYF. CDR3 in DNA: TGTGCCAGCAGCTTAGGGCTAGCGGGGGACTACGAGCAGTACTTC.

The gene calls are TRBV19 and TRBJ2-5; TRBD1 matches 10 bases. CDR3 size: 14 residues. Germline V CDR1 and CDR2: LNHDA, SQIVND (reference sequence). Trimming removed 4 bases from V and 3 bases from J; junction bases left unmatched: 2. The CDR3: CASSRDRGKETQYF. CDR3 coding DNA: TGTGCCAGTAGTAGGGACAGGGGAAAAGAGACCCAGTACTTC.

This clone was seen a handful of times. J is TRBJ2-7 and V is TRBV6-5; 7 nucleotides line up with TRBD1. Germline V lookup: CDR1 MNHEY, CDR2 SVGAGI. V was pared by 6 bases and J by 0 bases, with 5 bases of the junction left unmatched. This CDR3 comprises 14 residues. CDR3: CASRDRKSSYEQYF. The CDR3 region has the DNA TGTGCCAGCAGGGACAGGAAAAGCTCCTACGAGCAGTACTTC.

This chain links TRBV29-1 with TRBJ1-5; TRBD1 matches at 8 bases. V lost 4 bases and J lost 4; bases outside the gene matches: 6. The CDR3 runs 14 residues. CDR1 and CDR2 (germline): SQVTM, ANQGSEA. CDR3 nucleotide sequence: TGCAGCGTTGCGGCAGGGGGCGGTAATCAGCCCCAGCATTTT. Translating gives CSVAAGGGNQPQHF.

The table lists this clone with a count of one. The chain combines TRBV2 with TRBJ1-2, with D unclear. The V end lost 3 bases, the J end lost 3 bases, and 5 bases lay between the germline ends. The CDR3 spans 12 residues. In germline, CDR1 is SNHLY, CDR2 FYNNEI. The CDR3 coding sequence is TGTGCCAGCAGTGAGCGGGACTATGGCTACACCTTC. Amino acids: CASSERDYGYTF.

The chain's CDR3 is CASSYSRAGGKSPYEQYF. CDR3 nucleotide sequence: TGTGCCAGCAGTTACTCGAGGGCAGGGGGCAAATCCCCCTACGAGCAGTACTTC. The chain couples TRBV6-2 or TRBV6-3 to TRBJ2-7; 8 nucleotides line up with TRBD1. This CDR3 has 18 amino acids. Germline assignment: CDR1 MNHEY and CDR2 SVGEGT. V dropped 0 bases and J dropped 2; count of bases not matched to a gene: 12.

The J gene is TRBJ2-1, the V gene TRBV9; D call uncertain. The V end was cut by 0 bases, the J end by 3 bases, with 7 bases between. The CDR3 is 14 residues long. Germline values: CDR1 SGDLS, CDR2 YYNGEE. The CDR3 sequence: CASSVGPHYNEQFF. The CDR3 DNA reads as TGTGCCAGCAGCGTAGGGCCACACTACAATGAGCAGTTCTTC. The whole variable domain, remainder taken from reference TRBV9 and TRBJ2-1, is DSGVTQTPKHLITATGQRVTLRCSPRSGDLSVYWYQQSLDQGLQFLIQYYNGEERAKGNILERFSAQQFPDLHSELNLSSLELGDSALYFCASSVGPHYNEQFFGPGTRLTVL.

The genes are TRBV11-1 and TRBJ2-2, with TRBD1 matching 11 bases. The CDR3 length is 15 residues. Germline assignment: CDR1 SGHAT and CDR2 FQDESV (reference sequence). V shed 4 bases, J shed 5 bases, and the junction held 3 bases outside the gene matches. This CDR3 is CASSSGQGGTGELFF. CDR3 DNA: TGTGCCAGCAGCTCGGGACAGGGGGGGACCGGGGAGCTGTTTTTT.

This CDR3 reads CAISESGAYYGYTF. CDR3 in DNA: TGTGCCATCAGTGAGTCGGGGGCGTACTATGGCTACACCTTC. This chain joins TRBV10-3 and TRBJ1-2, with D possibly TRBD1 on 6 matching bases. The CDR3 runs 14 residues. Germline loops: CDR1 ENHRY, CDR2 SYGVKD. Trimming left V 0 bases short and J 3 bases short, with 8 bases between.

This sequence joins TRBV19 and TRBJ2-5; 9 bases align to TRBD1. Unmatched junction bases numbered 16, after V lost 10 bases and J lost 4 bases. Germline lookup yields CDR1 LNHDA and CDR2 SQIVND (reference sequence). This CDR3 comprises 16 residues. This CDR3 reads CATSGTGTGFGETQYF. The CDR3 coding sequence is TGTGCCACCTCCGGGACAGGGACGGGTTTTGGAGAGACCCAGTACTTC. The whole variable domain, filled in from reference TRBV19 and TRBJ2-5, reads DGGITQSPKYLFRKEGQNVTLSCEQNLNHDAMYWYRQDPGQGLRLIYYSQIVNDFQKGDIAEGYSVSREKKESFPLTVTSAQKNPTAFYLCATSGTGTGFGETQYFGPGTRLLVL.

This clone came up a few times. The CDR3 here is CASRLAGSSYEQYF. The CDR3 DNA follows: TGTGCCAGCAGGCTAGCGGGGAGCTCCTACGAGCAGTACTTC. J is TRBJ2-7 and V is TRBV6-6; TRBD2 aligns across 9 bases. From germline, CDR1 is MNHNY and CDR2 SVGAGI (reference sequence). This CDR3 spans 14 amino acids. V shed 6 bases and J 0 bases; nucleotides not matched to a gene: 3.

The chain is built from TRBV30 and TRBJ1-1, with D hard to call. Between the trimmed V and J ends, which lost 5 bases and 4 bases, there was a span of 11 bases. The germline V gene encodes CDR1 GTSNPN and CDR2 SVGIG (reference sequence). CDR3 size: 12 residues. Written as DNA, the CDR3 is TGTGCCTGGGACCCCGGGTCCACTGAAGCTTTCTTT. Translated, it gives CAWDPGSTEAFF.

The rearrangement links TRBV28 to TRBJ2-7, with D unresolved. Trimming left V 2 bases short and J 2 bases short, with 7 bases between. The CDR3 has 13 residues. Germline-derived CDR1 and CDR2 are MDHEN and SYDVKM. CDR3 region: CASSLEGAYEQYF. The CDR3 DNA reads TGTGCCAGCAGTTTAGAAGGAGCCTACGAGCAGTACTTC.

CDR3 DNA sequence: TGTGCCAGTAGGACCTTTAGCACACAGGGCTACTATGGCTACACCTTC. It encodes CASRTFSTQGYYGYTF. The chain uses TRBV19 and TRBJ1-2; a weak D match, TRBD1 (6 bases). The CDR3 is 16 amino acids. The germline CDR1 and CDR2 sequences are LNHDA and SQIVND (reference sequence). The germline V and J ends were trimmed by 6 bases and 3 bases, with 20 bases remaining between them.

The J gene is TRBJ1-3, the V gene TRBV19; D might be TRBD1 (5 bases). V shed 3 bases and J shed 4 bases, with 22 bases lying between them. The CDR3 totals 18 residues. Germline lookup yields CDR1 LNHDA and CDR2 SQIVND (reference sequence). In DNA, the CDR3 is TGTGCCAGTAGTATGGGGCCTGGGCTGCCCTTCGGGGGAAACACCATATATTTT. Translating gives CASSMGPGLPFGGNTIYF.

This sequence joins TRBV5-6 and TRBJ2-7; tentatively, D is TRBD2 (5 bases). CDR1 and CDR2 from the germline V gene are SGHDT and YYEEEE. Trimming took off 0 bases at V and 1 base at J, with 8 bases between the two ends. The CDR3 is made up of 14 amino acids. For the CDR3, the DNA is TGTGCCAGCAGCTTGGTTAGCGAATCCTACGAGCAGTACTTC. This translates into CASSLVSESYEQYF. The variable domain in full, with the rest retrieved from reference TRBV5-6 and TRBJ2-7, is DAGVTQSPTHLIKTRGQQVTLRCSPKSGHDTVSWYQQALGQGPQFIFQYYEEEERQRGNFPDRFSGHQFPNYSSELNVNALLLGDSALYLCASSLVSESYEQYFGPGTRLTVT.

The V gene is TRBV4-3, the J gene TRBJ2-1; D ambiguous. The V end lost 0 bases, the J end lost 2 bases, and 5 bases lay between the germline ends. The V gene's germline CDR1 is LGHNA and CDR2 YSLEER. The CDR3 runs 14 residues. The DNA of the CDR3 is TGCGCCAGCAGCCAAGATGGAGCCTACAATGAGCAGTTCTTC. Protein: CASSQDGAYNEQFF.

The chain couples TRBV28 to TRBJ2-7, with TRBD2 as a possible D gene (5 bases). Germline CDR1 reads MDHEN; CDR2 reads SYDVKM. V lost 5 bases and J 3 bases, leaving 17 bases between the germline ends. The CDR3 spans 15 residues. CDR3 in amino acids: CASSGGPTEGYEQYF. The CDR3, as DNA: TGTGCCAGCAGTGGTGGGCCCACAGAGGGCTACGAGCAGTACTTC.

This chain connects TRBV14 to TRBJ2-3; TRBD2 agrees at 7 bases. The germline V gene encodes CDR1 SGHDN and CDR2 FVKESK. With 1 base clipped from V and 3 bases from J, the junction kept 4 bases outside the gene matches. This CDR3 is built from 15 residues. The CDR3 is CASSQGGGWTDTQYF. CDR3 DNA: TGTGCCAGCAGCCAAGGGGGGGGATGGACAGATACGCAGTATTTT.